This TCR beta chain originates from a study of blood T cell repertoires in COVID-19. As processed by the authors: How many nucleated cells were present was estimated from reference gene primer amplification. Profiling relied on immunoSEQ multiplex PCR, and the TCRdb table lists in-frame clones only, not all of them. The V and J calls and the clone size are those of that table, but D and trimming were determined from the DNA. The table lists hundreds of thousands of clones, roughly 81% of them singletons, with 7.5% in the top ten. Trimming stripped 4 bases from V and 8 bases from J, with 14 bases between. There are 13 residues in the CDR3. Germline lookup yields CDR1 LGHDT and CDR2 YNNKEL (reference sequence).

The chain employs TRBV3-1 (or the pseudogene TRBV3-2) and TRBJ1-2; D gene uncertain. This receptor was taken from an elderly woman with COVID-19, enrolled during active disease. The sequenced material came from peripheral blood. The CDR3 DNA is TGTGCCAGCAGCCTAACTAGGTCTCAGGGCTACACCTTC. Translating it yields CASSLTRSQGYTF.